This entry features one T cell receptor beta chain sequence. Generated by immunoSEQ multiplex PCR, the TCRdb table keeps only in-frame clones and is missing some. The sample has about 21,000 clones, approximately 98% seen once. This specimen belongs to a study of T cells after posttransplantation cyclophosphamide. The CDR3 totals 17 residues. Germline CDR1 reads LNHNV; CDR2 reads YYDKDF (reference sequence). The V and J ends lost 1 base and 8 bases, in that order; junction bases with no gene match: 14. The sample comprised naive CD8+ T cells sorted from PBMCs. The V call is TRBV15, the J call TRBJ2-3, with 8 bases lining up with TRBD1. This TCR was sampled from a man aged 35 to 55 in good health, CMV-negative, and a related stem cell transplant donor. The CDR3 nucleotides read TGTGCCACCAGCAGAGGCCGGACAGGGCCATACGAGGGTACGCAGTATTTT. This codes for CATSRGRTGPYEGTQYF.